Presented here are 2 T cell receptor beta chains from one specimen sequenced in a study of T cell responses to AZD1222 COVID-19 vaccine (dated by TCRdb to the early 2020s). The time point label on this specimen signifies: about 28 days (+/-7) after the second vaccine dose. Libraries were built with the immunoSEQ multiplex PCR assay. Sourced from immuneACCESS, this table was stored by TCRdb with only in-frame sequences that have V and J called. A share of the clones is absent; for the studies checked, an unresolved V gene accounts for under half, and the remainder has no known explanation. This sample lists about 78,000 clones; 90% were detected once. 2.5% to 4% of the sample is taken by the ten largest. This specimen was peripheral blood, taken 28 days after the second AZD1222 dose. These receptors originate from an adult who received the AZD1222 COVID-19 vaccine.

This clone was counted between two and nine times. This chain uses TRBV3-1 (or the pseudogene TRBV3-2) with TRBJ1-3; no reliable D call. The CDR3 loop spans 18 amino acids. The V and J ends lost 2 bases and 0 bases respectively, with 17 bases between them. CDR1 and CDR2 (germline): LGHDT, YNNKEL (reference sequence). This chain's CDR3 is CASSQQFRRMSSGNTIYF. For the CDR3, the DNA is TGTGCCAGCAGCCAACAATTCAGGCGGATGAGCTCTGGAAACACCATATATTTT.

The chain couples TRBV4-2 to TRBJ1-1; D might be TRBD1 (5 bases). V shed 1 base and J shed 1 base, with 22 bases lying between them. From germline, CDR1 is LGHNA and CDR2 YNFKEQ. The CDR3 loop spans 19 amino acids. The CDR3 loop is CASSQASWGGDDPNTEAFF. For the CDR3, the DNA is TGTGCCAGCAGCCAAGCGTCCTGGGGGGGGGATGACCCGAACACTGAAGCTTTCTTT.